One and the same sample provided the 2 T cell receptor beta chains below, sequenced in a study of CXCR3-negative and CXCR3-positive naive CD8 T cells. Study conclusions and caveats: Naive cells with CXCR3 showed TRB CDR3s that were more hydrophobic than those in CXCR3-negative naive cells.

Each TRB cDNA library was prepared by 5' RACE (with UMI labels). TCRdb re-called the 5' RACE reads, yielding one record per CDR3 amino acid sequence without DNA. The clone table shows tens of thousands of distinct CDR3 sequences, with the ten largest holding almost 0.55%. The antigens of these receptors remain unknown. Sequencing was performed on naive CXCR3+ CD8+ T cells from blood. Subset defined: CD45RO-CCR7+CD27+CD95- naive CD8+ T cells expressing CXCR3 (TNR3+). These receptors originate from a human donor in good health. Some clones in this sample may be carry-over from other donors' samples.

The rearrangement links TRBV7-2 to TRBJ2-7; TCRdb outputs TRBD1, but without DNA this stays unchecked. Germline CDR1 reads SGHTA; CDR2 reads FQGNSA. The CDR3 extends over 15 amino acids. The CDR3: CASRDGTASSYEQYF.

This rearrangement joins TRBV11-2 to TRBJ2-2; TCRdb outputs TRBD1, but without DNA this stays unchecked. The CDR3 length is 12 residues. CDR1 and CDR2 from the germline V gene are SGHAT and FQNNGV. CDR3 residues: CASGDGTGELFF.